The next 23 T cell receptor beta chains were all read from a single sample in a study of CD8+ T cells in alopecia areata. Sequencing used cDNA as its template, made by extracting RNA and reverse transcribing it. Only in-frame clones appear in the TCRdb table, and some are missing; sequencing was by immunoSEQ multiplex PCR. In the table there are about 140,000 clones, about 88% of which are singletons. The sample's treatment: oral pan-JAK inhibitor, 5-10 mg twice daily. Material: CD8+ T cells sorted from blood, obtained at week 4, from a patient treated with tofacitinib. These receptors were obtained from a human donor with alopecia areata.

J is TRBJ2-3 and V is TRBV7-2; no reliable D call. Germline loops: CDR1 SGHTA, CDR2 FQGNSA. The CDR3 has 14 residues. V was shortened by 0 bases and J by 0 bases, with 4 bases between the two germline ends. CDR3 sequence reads: CASSLARSTDTQYF. The CDR3 coding sequence is TGTGCCAGCAGCTTAGCGCGAAGCACAGATACGCAGTATTTT.

The chain is built from TRBV4-1 and TRBJ2-7; 7 bases agree with TRBD2. The germline V gene encodes CDR1 MGHRA and CDR2 YSYEKL. The CDR3 is made up of 15 amino acids. Unmatched junction bases numbered 8, after V lost 0 bases and J lost 6 bases. The CDR3 region is CASSQDVGLVSEQYF. The CDR3 coding sequence is TGCGCCAGCAGCCAAGATGTCGGACTAGTTTCCGAGCAGTACTTC.

The rearrangement joins TRBV10-3 to TRBJ2-3; no clear D gene. The germline V gene has CDR1 ENHRY and CDR2 SYGVKD. The CDR3 length is 12 residues. V was shortened by 6 bases and J by 2 bases, with 6 bases between the two germline ends. DNA for the CDR3: TGTGCCATCAGGATGGACACAGATACGCAGTATTTT. Translating it yields CAIRMDTDTQYF.

This clone has more than one count but fewer than ten. The chain couples TRBV19 to TRBJ2-5, with D possibly matching TRBD1 (5 bases). The CDR3 length is 16 residues. V lost 8 bases, J lost 0 bases, and 19 bases lay in between. Germline lookup yields CDR1 LNHDA and CDR2 SQIVND (reference sequence). The CDR3 spells CASSGWIGLYQETQYF. The DNA for the CDR3 is TGTGCCAGTTCAGGGTGGATTGGTTTGTACCAAGAGACCCAGTACTTC.

The V gene is TRBV29-1, the J gene TRBJ2-7, with D uncertain. CDR1 and CDR2 (germline): SQVTM, ANQGSEA. Trimming took off 4 bases at V and 2 bases at J, with 9 bases between the two ends. The length of the CDR3 is 12 residues. The CDR3 DNA sequence: TGCAGCGTTGTAGGCGGAACCTACGAGCAGTACTTC. Translating gives CSVVGGTYEQYF.

This chain connects TRBV27 to TRBJ2-5, with a possible D match to TRBD2 (5 bases). Germline V CDR1 and CDR2: MNHEY, SMNVEV (reference sequence). CDR3 length: 14 amino acids. V was clipped by 8 bases and J by 7 bases, with 20 bases between them. CDR3 region: CASASLPYRGTQYF. CDR3 nucleotides: TGTGCCAGCGCTAGCTTGCCATATCGAGGGACCCAGTACTTC.

This clone was counted a single time. This sequence joins TRBV29-1 and TRBJ2-7; tentatively, D is TRBD1 (6 bases). The CDR3 contains 13 residues. Trimming pared 4 bases from V and 3 bases from J, leaving 13 bases between. Germline CDR1 SQVTM, CDR2 ANQGSEA. The CDR3 protein is CSVVPRGVYEQYF. For the CDR3, the DNA is TGCAGCGTTGTTCCCAGGGGCGTCTACGAGCAGTACTTC.

The sample holds one count of this clone. The chain is built from TRBV11-2 and TRBJ1-2; D is unclear. This CDR3 is 11 amino acids long. In germline, CDR1 is SGHAT, CDR2 FQNNGV. V was clipped by 1 base and J by 8 bases, with 5 bases between them. This CDR3 is CASSLGGGYTF. The CDR3 DNA reads TGTGCCAGCAGCTTAGGCGGGGGCTACACCTTC.

A remark on this clone: The missing conserved phenylalanine or tryptophan at the end of this CDR3 makes a read error likely. Because the CDR3's place on the DNA is in doubt, the DNA is left out and the CDR3 is given as listed by TCRdb. The rearrangement joins TRBV5-6 to TRBJ2-4. The CDR3 has 12 amino acids, counting both end residues. Per the germline V gene, CDR1 is SGHDT and CDR2 is YYEEEE. This CDR3 reads CASSLVSGPPSL.

This rearrangement joins TRBV7-4 to TRBJ2-3; 13 positions agree with TRBD2. With V trimmed by 4 bases and J by 4 bases, 20 bases remained unmatched. CDR1 is SGHVT and CDR2 is SQSDAQ in the germline V gene. The CDR3 covers 21 residues. The CDR3 reads CASSSPRGVLAGGHRADTQYF. The CDR3 DNA follows: TGTGCCAGCAGCTCCCCCCGAGGGGTACTAGCGGGAGGGCACCGGGCAGATACGCAGTATTTT.

This chain links TRBV29-1 with TRBJ2-1; D remains unclear. V dropped 1 base and J dropped 5 bases, with 9 bases sitting between them. CDR3 length: 13 residues. Germline lookup yields CDR1 SQVTM and CDR2 ANQGSEA. The CDR3 nucleotides are TGCAGCGTTGAAGTCCCAGGCGACAATGAGCAGTTCTTC. As protein: CSVEVPGDNEQFF.

This sequence joins TRBV5-4 and TRBJ2-7; TRBD1 matches at 9 bases. The CDR3 runs 14 residues. CDR1 and CDR2 from the germline V gene are SGHNT and YYREEE (reference sequence). V lost 4 bases to trimming and J lost 5 bases; unmatched junction nucleotides: 7. The CDR3 bases are TGTGCCAGCAGCCCGGACAGGGGCGCCCACGAGCAGTACTTC. This codes for CASSPDRGAHEQYF. The full variable domain, with the rest looked up from reference TRBV5-4 and TRBJ2-7, is ETGVTQSPTHLIKTRGQQVTLRCSSQSGHNTVSWYQQALGQGPQFIFQYYREEENGRGNFPPRFSGLQFPNYSSELNVNALELDDSALYLCASSPDRGAHEQYFGPGTRLTVT.

Remarks on this clone: The sample carries other DNA sequences with the same CDR3. This sequence joins TRBV4-2 and TRBJ2-7, with D maybe TRBD1 (6 bases). Between the trimmed V and J ends, which lost 0 bases and 4 bases, there was a span of 13 bases. Germline CDR1 LGHNA, CDR2 YNFKEQ. This CDR3 region has 15 residues. The CDR3: CASSQEGRGRYEQYF. CDR3 nucleotide sequence: TGTGCCAGCAGCCAAGAAGGCAGGGGAAGATACGAGCAGTACTTC.

This clone was seen a handful of times. The chain couples TRBV10-3 to TRBJ2-7; D is ambiguous. V lost 0 bases and J lost 3, with 18 bases in between. The CDR3 runs 17 residues. From germline, CDR1 is ENHRY and CDR2 SYGVKD. This chain's CDR3 is CAISESVVYSENYEQYF. As DNA, the CDR3 is TGTGCCATCAGTGAGTCGGTGGTGTACAGCGAGAACTACGAGCAGTACTTC.

The chain recombines TRBV15 with TRBJ2-3, with D possibly being TRBD1 (5 bases). This CDR3 has 12 residues. Trimming removed 4 bases at V and 7 bases at J, with 9 bases between. Germline-derived CDR1 and CDR2 are LNHNV and YYDKDF (reference sequence). The CDR3 reads CATSTTGNTQYF. As DNA, the CDR3 is TGTGCCACCAGCACCACAGGTAATACGCAGTATTTT.

The chain recombines TRBV29-1 with TRBJ2-1; TRBD2 matches 13 bases. CDR1 is SQVTM, CDR2 ANQGSEA, per germline. V lost 6 bases, J lost 9 bases, and 8 bases stayed unmatched. The CDR3 loop spans 14 amino acids. Here the CDR3 DNA reads TGCAGCGTAGGACTAGCGGGAGAGTTCCCTGAGCAGTTCTTC. Translating it yields CSVGLAGEFPEQFF.

The rearrangement links TRBV4-1 to TRBJ1-1, with D maybe TRBD1 (5 bases). Trimming pared 5 bases from V and 1 base from J, leaving 11 bases between. The CDR3 is made up of 14 amino acids. Germline-derived CDR1 and CDR2 are MGHRA and YSYEKL. CDR3 coding DNA: TGCGCCAGCAGCGCGGGGCCGCAGAACACTGAAGCTTTCTTT. This codes for CASSAGPQNTEAFF.

Details on this clone: One end of the junction does not line up with germline, which may come from a read error. V and J are TRBV27 and TRBJ1-1, with TRBD1 matching 7 bases. Germline V gene sequence: CDR1 MNHEY, CDR2 SMNVEV (reference sequence). CDR3 length: 15 residues. This CDR3 is CASRLSGQLNTEAFF. CDR3 coding DNA: TGTGCCAGCAGATTATCGGGACAGTTGAACACTGAAGCTTTCTTT.

V gene TRBV30 combines with J gene TRBJ1-1; D is possibly TRBD1 (6 bases). Deletions cut 3 bases from V and 3 bases from J, with 11 bases between. Germline V lookup: CDR1 GTSNPN, CDR2 SVGIG (reference sequence). The CDR3 consists of 13 residues. The CDR3 region is CAWRGQRDTEAFF. The DNA for the CDR3 is TGTGCCTGGAGAGGACAGAGGGACACTGAAGCTTTCTTT. Full variable domain (remainder filled in from reference TRBV30 and TRBJ1-1): SQTIHQWPATLVQPVGSPLSLECTVEGTSNPNLYWYRQAAGRGLQLLFYSVGIGQISSEVPQNLSASRPQDRQFILSSKKLLLSDSGFYLCAWRGQRDTEAFFGQGTRLTVV.

The gene calls are TRBV10-2 and TRBJ1-2, with D perhaps matching TRBD1 (5 bases). The germline V gene encodes CDR1 WSHSY and CDR2 SAAADI. The CDR3 has 13 amino acids. The germline V and J ends were trimmed by 0 bases and 8 bases, with 10 bases remaining between them. The CDR3 protein is CASSESWGEGYTF. The CDR3 nucleotides are TGCGCCAGCAGTGAGTCATGGGGCGAGGGCTACACCTTC.

The rearrangement joins TRBV7-8 to TRBJ2-1; tentatively, D is TRBD2 (6 bases). This CDR3 is 16 amino acids long. Per the germline V gene, CDR1 is SGHVS and CDR2 is FQNEAQ. Trimming took off 1 base at V and 7 bases at J, with 17 bases between the two ends. The CDR3 region is CASSLGVGTPTNEQFF. The CDR3 region has the DNA TGTGCCAGCAGCTTAGGGGTCGGGACTCCTACAAATGAGCAGTTCTTC.

V gene TRBV7-2 combines with J gene TRBJ2-3; D gene uncertain. The V and J ends lost 1 base and 0 bases respectively, with 14 bases between them. This CDR3 is built from 17 residues. Germline CDR1 reads SGHTA; CDR2 reads FQGNSA. The CDR3 DNA reads as TGTGCCAGCAGCTTAGATATGTGGGAAGTTAGCACAGATACGCAGTATTTT. Translating it yields CASSLDMWEVSTDTQYF. The full variable domain, completed using reference TRBV7-2 and TRBJ2-3, is GAGVSQSPSNKVTEKGKDVELRCDPISGHTALYWYRQSLGQGLEFLIYFQGNSAPDKSGLPSDRFSAERTGGSVSTLTIQRTQQEDSAVYLCASSLDMWEVSTDTQYFGPGTRLTVL.

The rearrangement joins TRBV13 to TRBJ2-5; D is uncertain. CDR1 PRHDT and CDR2 FYEKMQ come from the germline V gene (reference sequence). The CDR3 covers 11 residues. Between the trimmed V and J ends, which lost 2 bases and 2 bases, there was a span of 0 bases. The CDR3 loop is CASSLQETQYF. CDR3 sequence (DNA): TGTGCCAGCAGCTTACAAGAGACCCAGTACTTC.